The 10 T cell receptor beta chains in this list originate from one sample, sequenced in a study of cytomegalovirus exposure and HLA in healthy donors. PCR involved 60 Vbeta and 13 Jbeta primers. Libraries were prepared by immunoSEQ multiplex PCR; TCRdb keeps only in-frame clonotypes and omits some of them. Of 130,000 or so clones listed, 70% to 75% are singletons. The material sequenced was PBMCs. These receptor sequences come from a man aged 30-40 years in good health and CMV-seronegative.

The CDR3 sequence is CASSLGVGGANTGELFF. The DNA of the CDR3 is TGCGCCAGCAGCTTGGGGGTCGGGGGAGCGAACACCGGGGAGCTGTTTTTT. The J gene is TRBJ2-2, the V gene TRBV5-1; D possibly corresponds to TRBD2 (6 bases). Trimming stripped 0 bases from V and 0 bases from J, with 12 bases between. CDR1 and CDR2 (germline): SGHRS, YFSETQ. CDR3 length: 17 amino acids.

The sample holds a few counts of this clone. The chain has TRBV11-2 and TRBJ2-7; D might be TRBD2 (5 bases). This CDR3 comprises 16 residues. In germline, CDR1 is SGHAT, CDR2 FQNNGV. V was cut by 5 bases and J by 3 bases, with 20 bases left in between. The CDR3: CASSPVLVRVNYEQYF. CDR3 nucleotide sequence: TGTGCCAGCAGCCCTGTCCTGGTGCGGGTTAACTACGAGCAGTACTTC. Together with reference TRBV11-2 and TRBJ2-7, the CDR3 gives the full variable domain: EAGVAQSPRYKIIEKRQSVAFWCNPISGHATLYWYQQILGQGPKLLIQFQNNGVVDDSQLPKDRFSAERLKGVDSTLKIQPAKLEDSAVYLCASSPVLVRVNYEQYFGPGTRLTVT.

The V gene is TRBV6-5, the J gene TRBJ2-1; D is possibly TRBD2 (6 bases). CDR3 length: 15 amino acids. V lost 2 bases and J lost 4, with 12 bases in between. CDR1 and CDR2 (germline): MNHEY, SVGAGI. The CDR3 loop reads CASSYRDGGYNEQFF. The CDR3 bases are TGTGCCAGCAGTTACCGGGACGGGGGATACAATGAGCAGTTCTTC.

The chain recombines TRBV11-2 with TRBJ2-7; TRBD1 aligns across 11 bases. This CDR3 is 14 amino acids long. V gave up 5 bases and J gave up 6 bases; unmatched junction bases: 6. The germline V gene has CDR1 SGHAT and CDR2 FQNNGV. The DNA for the CDR3 is TGTGCCAGCAGCGCCCGGGACAGGGGGGTCGAGCAGTACTTC. It encodes CASSARDRGVEQYF.

The CDR3 DNA reads as TGTGCCAGCAGTGACTCGATCGGAAAACTGTTTTTT. It yields the protein CASSDSIGKLFF. This chain uses TRBV6-4 with TRBJ1-4; D uncertain. Trimming shortened V by 0 bases and J by 10 bases, and 6 bases separated the two germline ends. Germline V CDR1 and CDR2: MRHNA, SNTAGT. CDR3 size: 12 residues.

The chain couples TRBV30 to TRBJ2-7; 13 bases agree with TRBD2. CDR3 length: 14 amino acids. Germline trimming cut 1 base from V and 4 bases from J; bases unmatched to any gene: 1. Germline CDR1 is GTSNPN and CDR2 is SVGIG (reference sequence). The CDR3 is CAWSAGLAGYEQYF. The CDR3 DNA is TGTGCCTGGAGTGCGGGACTAGCGGGATACGAGCAGTACTTC.

V and J are TRBV13 and TRBJ2-7, with 8 bases identical to TRBD1. The CDR3 has 14 residues. The junction had 3 bases not matched to a gene; V was cut back by 0 bases and J by 5 bases. The germline V gene encodes CDR1 PRHDT and CDR2 FYEKMQ (reference sequence). CDR3 in amino acids: CASSLGDRVHEQYF. The CDR3 DNA reads as TGTGCCAGCAGCTTAGGGGACAGGGTCCACGAGCAGTACTTC.

The chain is built from TRBV6-1 and TRBJ2-2, with TRBD1 matching over 9 bases. The junction had 9 bases not matched to a gene; V was cut back by 6 bases and J by 7 bases. The CDR3 length is 15 residues. Germline values: CDR1 MNHNS, CDR2 SASEGT. The DNA of the CDR3 is TGTGCCAGCAGGCACAGGGGGCAGGAGGGCGGGGAGCTGTTTTTT. Its protein is CASRHRGQEGGELFF.

A single count supports this clone. In DNA form, the CDR3 reads TGTGCCAGCAGTGTGGAGCAGGAGACCCAGTACTTC. Amino acids: CASSVEQETQYF. V is TRBV2 and J is TRBJ2-5; the D is unclear. CDR1 is SNHLY and CDR2 is FYNNEI in the germline V gene. There are 12 residues in the CDR3. Trimming took off 4 bases at V and 5 bases at J, with 8 bases between the two ends.

The V and J genes are TRBV5-4 and TRBJ2-3; 8 positions agree with TRBD1. Per the germline V gene, CDR1 is SGHNT and CDR2 is YYREEE (reference sequence). The CDR3 totals 14 residues. Trimming took 6 bases from V and 4 from J; bases not matched to a gene: 7. The CDR3 DNA reads TGTGCCAGCAATCCAGGGGGCCGCGCAGATACGCAGTATTTT. Protein: CASNPGGRADTQYF.